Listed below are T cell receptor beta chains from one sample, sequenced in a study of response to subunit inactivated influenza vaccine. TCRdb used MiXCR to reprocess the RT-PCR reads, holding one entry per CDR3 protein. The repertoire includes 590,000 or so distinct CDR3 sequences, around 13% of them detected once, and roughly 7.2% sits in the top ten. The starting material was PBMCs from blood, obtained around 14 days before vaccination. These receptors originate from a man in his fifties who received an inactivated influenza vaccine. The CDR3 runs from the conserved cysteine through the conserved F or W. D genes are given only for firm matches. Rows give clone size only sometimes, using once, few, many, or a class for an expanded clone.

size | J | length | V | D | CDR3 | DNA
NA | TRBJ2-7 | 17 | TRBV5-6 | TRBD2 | CASSPDPGLARVAEQYF | TGTGCCAGCAGCCCCGACCCGGGACTAGCGAGGGTCGCCGAGCAGTACTTC
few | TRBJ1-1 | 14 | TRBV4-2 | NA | CASSQVQMNTEAFF | TGTGCCAGCAGCCAAGTACAGATGAACACTGAAGCTTTCTTT
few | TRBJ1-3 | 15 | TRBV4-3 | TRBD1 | CASSEGQGVLNTIYF | TGCGCCAGCAGCGAGGGACAGGGGGTTCTAAACACCATATATTTT
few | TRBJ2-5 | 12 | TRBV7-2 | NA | CASSLVGGLYYF | TGTGCCAGCAGCTTAGTGGGGGGCCTCTACTACTTC
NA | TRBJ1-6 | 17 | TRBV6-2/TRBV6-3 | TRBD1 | CASRLPFGQGRNSPLHF | TGTGCCAGCAGACTCCCGTTCGGACAGGGACGTAATTCACCCCTCCACTTT
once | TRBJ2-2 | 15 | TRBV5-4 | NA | CASSFAEPNTGELFF | TGTGCCAGCAGCTTTGCGGAACCGAACACCGGGGAGCTGTTTTTT
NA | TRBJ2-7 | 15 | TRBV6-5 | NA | CASSYGNPSSYEQYF | TGTGCCAGCAGTTATGGTAATCCAAGCTCCTACGAGCAGTACTTC
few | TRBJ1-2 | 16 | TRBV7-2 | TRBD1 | CASSLMGDRGNYGYTF | TGTGCCAGCAGCTTAATGGGTGACAGGGGGAACTATGGCTACACCTTC
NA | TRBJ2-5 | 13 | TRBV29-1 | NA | CSASWASGETQYF | TGCAGCGCGTCGTGGGCGTCAGGGGAGACCCAGTACTTC
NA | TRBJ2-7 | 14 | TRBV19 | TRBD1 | CASSSGTELYEQYF | TGTGCCAGTTCTTCCGGGACAGAGCTCTACGAGCAGTACTTC
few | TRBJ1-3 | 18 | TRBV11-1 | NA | CASSYFNFQTSSGNTIYF | TGTGCCAGCAGCTACTTTAACTTCCAGACGAGCTCTGGAAACACCATATATTTT
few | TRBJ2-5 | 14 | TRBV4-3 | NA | CASSHMGLQETQYF | TGCGCCAGCAGCCACATGGGACTCCAAGAGACCCAGTACTTC
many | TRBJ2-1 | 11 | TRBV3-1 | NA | CASRAYNEQFF | TGTGCCAGCAGGGCCTACAATGAGCAGTTCTTC
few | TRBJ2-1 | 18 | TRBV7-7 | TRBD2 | CASSRTSGRIFDENEQFF | TGTGCCAGCAGCCGGACTAGCGGGAGGATATTCGATGAAAATGAGCAGTTCTTC
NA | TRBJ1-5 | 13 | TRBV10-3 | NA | CAISAGGNQPQHF | TGTGCCATCAGTGCTGGGGGCAATCAGCCCCAGCATTTT
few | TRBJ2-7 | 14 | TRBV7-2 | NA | CASSLDNSYYEQYF | TGTGCCAGCAGCTTAGATAACAGTTACTACGAGCAGTACTTC
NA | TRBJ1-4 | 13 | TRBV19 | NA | CASKDATNEKLFF | TGTGCCAGCAAGGATGCAACTAATGAAAAACTGTTTTTT
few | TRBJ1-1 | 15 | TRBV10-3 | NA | CAISESLDQLAEAFF | TGTGCCATCAGTGAGTCCCTGGACCAATTGGCTGAAGCTTTCTTT
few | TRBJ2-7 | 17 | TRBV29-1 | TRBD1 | CSPKPGQLSSFSYEQYF | TGCAGCCCTAAACCGGGACAGCTTTCCTCTTTCTCCTACGAGCAGTACTTC
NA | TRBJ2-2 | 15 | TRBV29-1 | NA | CSVEGHHTNTGELFF | TGCAGCGTTGAGGGCCACCATACTAACACCGGGGAGCTGTTTTTT
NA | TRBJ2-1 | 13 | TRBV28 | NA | CASSFTPHSEQFF | TGTGCCAGCAGTTTCACTCCTCATTCTGAGCAGTTCTTC
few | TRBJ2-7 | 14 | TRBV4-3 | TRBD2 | CASSQSGELGEQYF | TGCGCCAGCAGCCAAAGCGGGGAATTGGGCGAGCAGTACTTC
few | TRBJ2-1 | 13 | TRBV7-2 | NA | CASSLAIRIEQFF | TGTGCCAGCAGCTTAGCGATAAGAATTGAGCAGTTCTTC
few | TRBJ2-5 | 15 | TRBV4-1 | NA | CASSQEGRGAKTQYF | TGCGCCAGCAGCCAAGAGGGAAGAGGGGCCAAGACCCAGTACTTC
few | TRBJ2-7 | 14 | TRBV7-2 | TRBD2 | CASSAYGGVYEQYF | TGTGCCAGCAGCGCCTACGGGGGGGTGTACGAGCAGTACTTC
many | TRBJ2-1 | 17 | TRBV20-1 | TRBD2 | CSARSGLAGRSYNEQFF | TGCAGTGCTAGATCTGGGCTAGCGGGAAGGTCCTACAATGAGCAGTTCTTC
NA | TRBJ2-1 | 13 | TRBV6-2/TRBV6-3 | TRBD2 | CASGLAGGHEQFF | TGTGCCAGCGGACTAGCGGGAGGCCATGAGCAGTTCTTC